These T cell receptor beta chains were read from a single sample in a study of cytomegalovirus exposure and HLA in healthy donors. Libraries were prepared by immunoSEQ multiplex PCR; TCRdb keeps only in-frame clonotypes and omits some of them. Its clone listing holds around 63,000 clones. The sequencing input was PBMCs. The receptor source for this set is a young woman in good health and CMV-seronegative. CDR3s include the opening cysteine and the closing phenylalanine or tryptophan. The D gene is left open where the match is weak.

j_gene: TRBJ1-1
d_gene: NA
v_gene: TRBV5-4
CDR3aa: CASSFGGTEAFF
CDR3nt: TGTGCCAGCAGCTTCGGGGGCACTGAAGCTTTCTTT

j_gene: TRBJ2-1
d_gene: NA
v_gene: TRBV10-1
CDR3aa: CASSEASSYNEQFF
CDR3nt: TGCGCCAGCAGTGAGGCGAGTTCCTACAATGAGCAGTTCTTC

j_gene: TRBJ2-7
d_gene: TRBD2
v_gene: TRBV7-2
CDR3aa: CASSIGAGGSYEQYF
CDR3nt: TGTGCCAGCAGCATCGGGGCGGGGGGGTCCTACGAGCAGTACTTC

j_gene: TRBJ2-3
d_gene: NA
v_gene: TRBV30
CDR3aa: CAWSLRTLSTDTQYF
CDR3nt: TGTGCCTGGAGTCTAAGGACTTTAAGCACAGATACGCAGTATTTT

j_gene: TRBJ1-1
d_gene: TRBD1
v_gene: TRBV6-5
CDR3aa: CASNIQGQSRTEAFF
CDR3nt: TGTGCCAGCAATATCCAGGGACAGTCTCGCACTGAAGCTTTCTTT

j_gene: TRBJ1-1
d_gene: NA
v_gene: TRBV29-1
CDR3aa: CSVVVRGGNTEAFF
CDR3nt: TGCAGCGTTGTGGTACGCGGGGGGAACACTGAAGCTTTCTTT

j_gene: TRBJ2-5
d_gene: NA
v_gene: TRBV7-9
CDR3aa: CASSPGRGHETQYF
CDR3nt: TGTGCCAGCAGCCCGGGCAGGGGCCATGAGACCCAGTACTTC

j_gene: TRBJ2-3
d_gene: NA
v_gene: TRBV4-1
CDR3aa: CASSHSPGLLTDTQYF
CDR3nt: TGCGCCAGCAGCCATTCTCCGGGACTTCTCACAGATACGCAGTATTTT

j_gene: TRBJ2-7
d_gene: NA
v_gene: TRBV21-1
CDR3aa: CASSKKALGQPYLGEQYF
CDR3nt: TGTGCCAGCAGCAAAAAGGCTCTTGGACAGCCCTACCTAGGAGAGCAGTACTTC

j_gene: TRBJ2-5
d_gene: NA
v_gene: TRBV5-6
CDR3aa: CASSLGRVQETQYF
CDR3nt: TGTGCCAGCAGCTTGGGCCGGGTGCAAGAGACCCAGTACTTC

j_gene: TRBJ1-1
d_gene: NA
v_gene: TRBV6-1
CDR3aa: CASSQDSEAFF
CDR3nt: TGTGCCAGCAGTCAAGACTCTGAAGCTTTCTTT

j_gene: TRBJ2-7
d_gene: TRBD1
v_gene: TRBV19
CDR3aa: CATRQGVYEQYF
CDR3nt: TGTGCCACCCGACAGGGAGTTTACGAGCAGTACTTC

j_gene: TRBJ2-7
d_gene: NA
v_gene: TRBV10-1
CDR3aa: CASSEGSAGSYEQYF
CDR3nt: TGCGCCAGCAGTGAGGGGAGCGCGGGCTCCTACGAGCAGTACTTC

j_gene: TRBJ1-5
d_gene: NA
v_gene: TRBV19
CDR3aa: CASSTGTFARYSNQPQHF
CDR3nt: TGTGCCAGTAGTACCGGGACATTCGCCCGATATAGCAATCAGCCCCAGCATTTT

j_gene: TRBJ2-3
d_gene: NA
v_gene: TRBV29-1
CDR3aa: CSYALATDTQYF
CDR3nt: TGCAGCTACGCATTGGCCACAGATACGCAGTATTTT

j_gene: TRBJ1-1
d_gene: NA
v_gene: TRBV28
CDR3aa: CASSLSRGQHTEAFF
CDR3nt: TGTGCCAGCAGTTTATCCCGCGGACAGCACACTGAAGCTTTCTTT

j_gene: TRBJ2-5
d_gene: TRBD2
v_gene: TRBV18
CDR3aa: CASSLLGGNQETQYF
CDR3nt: TGTGCCAGCTCATTACTGGGGGGGAACCAAGAGACCCAGTACTTC

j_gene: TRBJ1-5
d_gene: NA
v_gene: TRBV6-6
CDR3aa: CASSSGGQPQHF
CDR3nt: TGTGCCAGCAGTTCGGGGGGGCAGCCCCAGCATTTT

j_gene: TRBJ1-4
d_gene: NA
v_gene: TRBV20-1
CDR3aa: CSARSTRTLSF
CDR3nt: TGCAGTGCTAGATCCACAAGGACACTCAGTTTT

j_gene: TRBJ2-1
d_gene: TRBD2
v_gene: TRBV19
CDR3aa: CASSTLEAGGDNEQFF
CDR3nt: TGTGCCAGTAGTACACTAGAAGCGGGGGGCGACAATGAGCAGTTCTTC

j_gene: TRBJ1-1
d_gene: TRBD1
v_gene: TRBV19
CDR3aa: CASSPRQGANTEAFF
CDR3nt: TGTGCCAGTAGTCCCAGACAGGGGGCTAACACTGAAGCTTTCTTT

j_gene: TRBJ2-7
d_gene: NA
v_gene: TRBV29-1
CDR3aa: CSVVGYEQYF
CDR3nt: TGCAGCGTTGTCGGCTACGAGCAGTACTTC

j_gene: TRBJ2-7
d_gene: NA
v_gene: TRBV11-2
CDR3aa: CASSFSSGGTYEQYF
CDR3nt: TGTGCCAGCAGCTTTTCGAGTGGCGGGACCTACGAGCAGTACTTC

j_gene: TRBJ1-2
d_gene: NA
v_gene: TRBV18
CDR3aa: CASSPPTTANYGYTF
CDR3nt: TGTGCCAGCTCACCACCGACGACAGCTAACTATGGCTACACCTTC

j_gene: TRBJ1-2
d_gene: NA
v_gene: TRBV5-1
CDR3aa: CASRRDSPGFHGYTF
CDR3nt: TGCGCCAGCAGACGGGACTCCCCAGGGTTCCATGGCTACACCTTC

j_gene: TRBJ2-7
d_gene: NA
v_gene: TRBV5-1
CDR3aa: CASNSGTRAYEQYF
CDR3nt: TGCGCCAGCAATTCTGGGACACGCGCCTACGAGCAGTACTTC

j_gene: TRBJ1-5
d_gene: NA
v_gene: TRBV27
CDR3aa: CASSFVGGNQPQHF
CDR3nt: TGTGCCAGCAGTTTTGTAGGGGGCAATCAGCCCCAGCATTTT

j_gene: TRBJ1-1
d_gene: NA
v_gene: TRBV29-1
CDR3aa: CSVEDGRGAGGSFF
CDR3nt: TGCAGCGTTGAGGACGGACGGGGGGCCGGGGGCTCTTTCTTT

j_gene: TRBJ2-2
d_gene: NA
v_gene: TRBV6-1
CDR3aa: CASSGTGTSTGELFF
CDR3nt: TGTGCCAGCAGTGGTACCGGGACAAGCACCGGGGAGCTGTTTTTT

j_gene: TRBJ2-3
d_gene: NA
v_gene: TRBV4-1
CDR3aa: CASSQARGSSDTDTQYF
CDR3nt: TGCGCCAGCAGCCAAGCGCGGGGTTCCTCCGACACAGATACGCAGTATTTT

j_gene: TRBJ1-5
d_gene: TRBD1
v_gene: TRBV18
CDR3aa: CASSPLDRGLGQPQHF
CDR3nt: TGTGCCAGCTCACCCCTGGACAGGGGTTTGGGACAGCCCCAGCATTTT

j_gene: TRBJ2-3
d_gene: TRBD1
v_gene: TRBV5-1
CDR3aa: CASSLPGQGRNTQYF
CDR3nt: TGCGCCAGCAGCCTCCCGGGACAGGGGAGGAATACGCAGTATTTT

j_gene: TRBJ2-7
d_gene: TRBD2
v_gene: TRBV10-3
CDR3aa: CAIRPTSGGIYEQYF
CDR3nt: TGTGCCATCAGGCCTACTAGCGGGGGTATCTACGAGCAGTACTTC

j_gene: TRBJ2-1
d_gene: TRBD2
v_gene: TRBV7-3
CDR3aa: CASSLYGGGFYNEQFF
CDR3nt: TGTGCCAGCAGCTTATACGGCGGGGGGTTTTACAATGAGCAGTTCTTC

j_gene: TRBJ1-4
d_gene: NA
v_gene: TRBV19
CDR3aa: CASSADSINEKLFF
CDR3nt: TGTGCCAGTAGTGCGGACAGCATTAATGAAAAACTGTTTTTT

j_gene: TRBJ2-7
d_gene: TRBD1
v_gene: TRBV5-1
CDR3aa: CASSLGQGRNEQYF
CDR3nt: TGCGCCAGCAGCCTTGGACAGGGGAGAAACGAGCAGTACTTC

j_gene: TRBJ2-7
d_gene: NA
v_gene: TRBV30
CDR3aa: CAWSGVRGQYF
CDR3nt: TGTGCCTGGTCGGGGGTAAGGGGGCAGTACTTC

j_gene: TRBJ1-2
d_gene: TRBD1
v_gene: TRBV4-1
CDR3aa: CASSHFGDRANYGYTF
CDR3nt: TGCGCCAGCAGTCACTTTGGAGACAGGGCAAACTATGGCTACACCTTC

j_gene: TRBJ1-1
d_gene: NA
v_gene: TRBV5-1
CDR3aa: CASSLVRQGGIGTEAFF
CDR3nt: TGCGCCAGCAGCTTGGTCCGCCAGGGAGGTATAGGGACTGAAGCTTTCTTT

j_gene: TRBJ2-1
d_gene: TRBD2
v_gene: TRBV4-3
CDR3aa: CASSQDSSSGAYNEQFF
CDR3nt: TGCGCCAGCAGCCAAGATTCCTCTAGCGGGGCCTACAATGAGCAGTTCTTC

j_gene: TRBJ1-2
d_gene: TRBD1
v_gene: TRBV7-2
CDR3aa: CASSLWGQDAGYTF
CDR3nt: TGTGCCAGCAGCTTATGGGGACAGGACGCAGGCTACACCTTC

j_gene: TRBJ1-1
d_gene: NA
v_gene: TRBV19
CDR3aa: CASSIDQRRPGSNTEAFF
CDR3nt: TGTGCCAGTAGTATAGATCAGCGGCGGCCGGGGTCGAACACTGAAGCTTTCTTT

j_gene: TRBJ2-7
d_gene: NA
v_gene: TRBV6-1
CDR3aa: CAGGGPTYEQYF
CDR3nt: TGTGCCGGGGGGGGCCCAACCTACGAGCAGTACTTC

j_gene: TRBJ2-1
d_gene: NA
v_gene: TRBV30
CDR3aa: CAWSLNRDNEQFF
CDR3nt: TGTGCCTGGAGCCTTAACAGGGACAATGAGCAGTTCTTC

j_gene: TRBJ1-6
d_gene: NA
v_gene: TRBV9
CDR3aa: CASSVGSGNSPLHF
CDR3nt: TGTGCCAGCAGCGTAGGGTCGGGGAATTCACCCCTCCACTTT

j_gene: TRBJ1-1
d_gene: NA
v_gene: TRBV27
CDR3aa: CASSHLGNTEAFF
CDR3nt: TGTGCCAGCAGTCATCTCGGGAACACTGAAGCTTTCTTT